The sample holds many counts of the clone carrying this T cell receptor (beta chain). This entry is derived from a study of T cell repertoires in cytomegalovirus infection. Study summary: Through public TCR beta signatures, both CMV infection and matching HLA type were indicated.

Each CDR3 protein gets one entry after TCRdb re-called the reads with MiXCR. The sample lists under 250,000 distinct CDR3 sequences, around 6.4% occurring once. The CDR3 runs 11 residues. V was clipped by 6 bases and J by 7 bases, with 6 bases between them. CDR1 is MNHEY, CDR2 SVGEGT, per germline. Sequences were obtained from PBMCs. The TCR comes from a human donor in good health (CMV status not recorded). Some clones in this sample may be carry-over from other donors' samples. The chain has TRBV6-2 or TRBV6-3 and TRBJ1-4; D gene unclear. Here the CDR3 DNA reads TGTGCCAGCAGCGAGGGTGAAAAACTGTTTTTT. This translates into CASSEGEKLFF.